This T cell receptor (beta chain) appears in the sequencing data of a study of blood T cell repertoires in COVID-19 (dated by TCRdb to 2018 to 2020). For context, the study as a whole: Samples covering the acute and convalescent phases of COVID-19 were provided by collaborators in the United States, Italy and Spain. The material from the prospective study consisted of cDNA or gDNA derived from T cells, B-cell-depleted T cells, or PBMCs. The dataset comprised deeply sampled blood TCRbeta repertoires from subjects exposed to, actively infected with, or recovered from COVID-19. A freely available public database, intended as a resource for researchers studying the immune response to SARS-CoV-2, is where the repertoires were released. The samples were drawn from two sources: the first 160 participants of the ongoing ImmuneRACE study, and fewer than 1,500 subjects contributed by 6 global collaborators. Nearly every sample came with metadata listing a de-identified subject ID, COVID-19 status, age in years and sex. Where available, HLA class I and class II types were taken from metadata supplied by the sample provider and were not determined by assay-based typing. The investigation overall reported the following: How much clinical and demographic metadata was included differed by source and by participant, and the metadata was provided uncurated.

Measured from the cysteine to the phenylalanine, the CDR3 is 14 residues long. CDR3 DNA is the only sequence kept; it has 42 bases, read in frame from the first base. For CDR1 and CDR2, the germline V gene lists SGHRS and YFSETQ. At the junction V is shortened by 5 bases and J by 4 bases; bases outside the gene matches: 4. Details on this clone: The antigen this receptor binds is unknown. No much larger clone exists at a distance of one base, and base qualities are not known.

Whole blood was collected in K2EDTA tubes by collaborating institutions according to the institutions' own protocols. For TCRbeta analysis, collaborator samples were shipped as frozen whole blood, as isolated PBMCs, or as DNA extracted from either sample type. TCRbeta CDR3 regions were amplified from genomic DNA by means of the immunoSEQ Assay, a bias-controlled multiplex PCR. The source study handled its data this way. Within the assay, amplification of reference gene primers was used to estimate how many nucleated cells each sample contained. To quantify the absolute abundance of each unique TCRbeta CDR3 rearrangement, sequence reads were collapsed and filtered. For each sample, productive Simpson clonality was calculated as the square root of Simpson's diversity index over productive rearrangements. In its TCRdb copy, this immuneACCESS table keeps in-frame sequences only and misses some clones. Where compared with another copy, unresolved V genes explain less than half of these, and the others have no known cause. V and J calls and clone size follow that table, whereas D and trimming were derived from the DNA. The sample table holds around 200,000 clones, of which less than 85% were seen once. 4.5% to 7% of the sample is held by the ten biggest clonotypes.

Sequencing was carried out using peripheral blood. The clonotype originates from a woman aged 70 to 79 with acute or convalescent COVID-19. The chain uses TRBV5-1 and TRBJ1-5, and 9 bases in between align with TRBD1. The CDR3 region has the sequence CASRDGTGNQPQHF. The nucleotides read TGCGCCAGCAGGGACGGGACAGGGAATCAGCCCCAGCATTTT.